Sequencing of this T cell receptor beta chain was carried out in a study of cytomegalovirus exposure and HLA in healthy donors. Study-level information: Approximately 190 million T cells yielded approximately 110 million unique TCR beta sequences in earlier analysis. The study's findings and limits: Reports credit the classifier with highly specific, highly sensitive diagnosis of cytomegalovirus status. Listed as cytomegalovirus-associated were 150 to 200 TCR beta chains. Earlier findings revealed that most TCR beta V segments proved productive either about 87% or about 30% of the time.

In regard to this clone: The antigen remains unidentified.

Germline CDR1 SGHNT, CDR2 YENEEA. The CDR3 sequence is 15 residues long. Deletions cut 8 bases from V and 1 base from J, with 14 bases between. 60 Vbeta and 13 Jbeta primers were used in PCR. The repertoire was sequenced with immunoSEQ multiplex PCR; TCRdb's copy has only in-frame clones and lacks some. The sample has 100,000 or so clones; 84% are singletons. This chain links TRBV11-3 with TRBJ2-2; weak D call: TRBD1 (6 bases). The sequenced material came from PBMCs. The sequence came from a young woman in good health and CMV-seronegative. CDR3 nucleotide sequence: TGTGCCAGCTCTTATTCAGGGGTGAACACCGGGGAGCTGTTTTTT. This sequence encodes CASSYSGVNTGELFF.